The T cell receptor beta chain under discussion was sequenced for a study of blood T cell repertoires in COVID-19. The germline V and J ends were trimmed by 6 bases and 4 bases, with 12 bases remaining between them. CDR3 size: 13 residues. Germline loops: CDR1 SEHNR, CDR2 FQNEAQ (reference sequence). Sequencing was performed with immunoSEQ multiplex PCR; in TCRdb, only in-frame clones are kept and a portion is missing. The sample includes some 190,000 clones, under 90% of them seen just once. Source material: peripheral blood. The TCR originated in an elderly woman with COVID-19, enrolled during active disease. The chain uses TRBV7-9 and TRBJ1-1; a weak D match, TRBD1 (5 bases). The DNA of the CDR3 is TGTGCCAGCAGAGACAGCGTGGGCACTGAAGCTTTCTTT. This gives the protein CASRDSVGTEAFF.